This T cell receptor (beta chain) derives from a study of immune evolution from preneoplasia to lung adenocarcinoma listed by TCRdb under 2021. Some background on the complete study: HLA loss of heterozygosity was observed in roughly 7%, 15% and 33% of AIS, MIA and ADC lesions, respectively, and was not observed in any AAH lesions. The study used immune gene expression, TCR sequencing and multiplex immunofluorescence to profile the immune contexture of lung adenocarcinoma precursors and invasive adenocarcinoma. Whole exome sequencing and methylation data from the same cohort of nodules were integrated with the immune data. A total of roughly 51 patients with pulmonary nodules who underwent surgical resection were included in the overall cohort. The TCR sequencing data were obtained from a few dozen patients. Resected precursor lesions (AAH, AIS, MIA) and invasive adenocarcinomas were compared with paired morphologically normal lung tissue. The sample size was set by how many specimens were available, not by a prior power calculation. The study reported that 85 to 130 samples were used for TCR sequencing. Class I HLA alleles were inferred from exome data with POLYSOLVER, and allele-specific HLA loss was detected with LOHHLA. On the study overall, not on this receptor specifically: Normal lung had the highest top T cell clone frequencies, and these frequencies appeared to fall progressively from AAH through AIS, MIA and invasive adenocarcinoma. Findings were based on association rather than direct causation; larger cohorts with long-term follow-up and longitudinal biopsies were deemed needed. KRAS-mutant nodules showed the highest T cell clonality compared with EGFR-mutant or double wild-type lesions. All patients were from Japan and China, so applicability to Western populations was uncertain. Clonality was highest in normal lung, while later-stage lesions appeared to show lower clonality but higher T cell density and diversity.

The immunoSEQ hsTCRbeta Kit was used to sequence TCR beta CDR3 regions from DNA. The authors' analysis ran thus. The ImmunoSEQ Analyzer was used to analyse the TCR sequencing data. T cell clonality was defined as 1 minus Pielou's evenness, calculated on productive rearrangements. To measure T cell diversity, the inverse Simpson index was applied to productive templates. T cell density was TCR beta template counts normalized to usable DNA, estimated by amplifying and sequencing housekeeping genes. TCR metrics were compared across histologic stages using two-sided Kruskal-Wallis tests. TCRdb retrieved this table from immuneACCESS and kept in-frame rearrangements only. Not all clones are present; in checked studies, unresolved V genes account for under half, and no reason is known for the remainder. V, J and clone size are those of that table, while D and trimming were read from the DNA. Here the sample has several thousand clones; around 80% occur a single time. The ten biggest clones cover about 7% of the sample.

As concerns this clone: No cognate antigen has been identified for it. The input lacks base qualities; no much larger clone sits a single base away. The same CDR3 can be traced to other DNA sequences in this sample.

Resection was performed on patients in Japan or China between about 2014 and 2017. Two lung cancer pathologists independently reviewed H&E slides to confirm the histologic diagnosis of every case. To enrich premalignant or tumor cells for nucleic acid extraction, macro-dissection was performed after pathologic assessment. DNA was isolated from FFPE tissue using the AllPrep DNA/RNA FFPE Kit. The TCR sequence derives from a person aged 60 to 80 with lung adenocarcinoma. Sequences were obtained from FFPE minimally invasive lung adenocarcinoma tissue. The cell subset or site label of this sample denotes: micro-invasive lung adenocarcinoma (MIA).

The nucleotides are TGTGCCAGCAGCTTAGGGGACAGGGGGTGGGGGTCCTACAATGAGCAGTTCTTC. This codes for CASSLGDRGWGSYNEQFF. Recombination linked TRBV11-1 to TRBJ2-1; 11 of the junction bases match TRBD1. The CDR3 covers 18 residues, taking in both the cysteine and the phenylalanine. Solely the CDR3 DNA is kept, with 54 bases framed from the first base. The germline V gene (reference sequence) provides CDR1 SGHAT and CDR2 FQDESV. Trimming accounts for 1 base at V and 1 base at J, while the number of junction bases matched to no gene is 6.